Below, one TCR beta chain is given with its context. Its antigen is not known. These data belong to a study of T cell repertoires in cytomegalovirus infection. V lost 0 bases to trimming and J lost 6 bases; unmatched junction nucleotides: 8. The germline V gene has CDR1 LNHNV and CDR2 YYDKDF (reference sequence). This CDR3 is built from 17 residues. TCRdb passed the reads through MiXCR, listing each CDR3 protein once. The profile shows roughly 860,000 distinct CDR3 sequences, approximately 30% of them singletons. The clonotype originates from a human donor in good health (CMV status not recorded). Some clones in this sample may be carry-over from other donors' samples. The starting material was cultured CD8+ T cells from PBMCs, obtained from culture after CMV antigen stimulation. J is TRBJ2-4 and V is TRBV15, with 10 bases identical to TRBD2. The CDR3 loop reads CATSRERLAGVINIQYF. The CDR3 bases are TGTGCCACCAGCAGAGAAAGGCTAGCGGGGGTTATAAACATTCAGTACTTC.